This TCR beta chain was recorded in a study of early T cells in non-severe SARS-CoV-2 infection. About the study: Unsorted whole-blood RNA was sequenced in bulk, leaving chains unpaired. Notes on the study in general: The matching step, a VDJdb search, favored anti-spike CD8 responses and missed private and CD4 specificities.

Germline CDR1 LNHDA, CDR2 SQIVND (reference sequence). Between the trimmed V and J ends, which lost 7 bases and 8 bases, there was a span of 17 bases. This CDR3 is 13 amino acids long. Concerning this clonotype: What it binds is not known.

cDNA molecules, individually, were tagged with unique molecular identifiers. TCRdb used MiXCR to reprocess the 5' RACE reads, holding one entry per CDR3 protein. This sample has 40,000 to 45,000 distinct CDR3 sequences, with approximately 10% found just once. The V call is TRBV19, the J call TRBJ2-5; TRBD2 might be the D (5 bases). This receptor was taken from an adult who was a healthcare worker with PCR-confirmed SARS-CoV-2 infection or an uninfected control (not recorded which). The sample comprised whole blood. CDR3 nucleotides: TGTGCCAGTAAAGCTTGGCAGGCGGGCACCCAGTACTTC. Protein sequence: CASKAWQAGTQYF.